This entry lists 19 T cell receptor beta chains sequenced from one sample in a study of blood T cell repertoires in COVID-19. The protocol was immunoSEQ multiplex PCR, while the TCRdb copy is restricted to in-frame clones and leaves out a portion. Among around 98,000 clones, 70% to 90% were seen once, and the ten largest hold approximately 4.9%. The sequencing sample was made of peripheral blood. The receptors were sampled from a man between 65 and 79 years old with acute or convalescent COVID-19.

V usage is TRBV5-4 and J usage is TRBJ2-1; a weak D match, TRBD1 (6 bases). This CDR3 has 13 residues. The germline CDR1 and CDR2 sequences are SGHNT and YYREEE (reference sequence). Trimming took 4 bases from V and 8 from J, leaving 13 bases between them. The CDR3 DNA reads as TGTGCCAGCAGCGTCCCGGGACAATATGAGCAGTTCTTC. Translating it yields CASSVPGQYEQFF.

The chain uses TRBV6-6 and TRBJ1-6, with unresolved D. Germline V CDR1 and CDR2: MNHNY, SVGAGI (reference sequence). This CDR3 comprises 16 residues. Deletions cut 0 bases from V and 11 bases from J, with 17 bases between. The CDR3 DNA sequence: TGTGCCAGCAGTTACTCCCCACCAGCCGGGGTGGCACCCCTCCACTTT. This codes for CASSYSPPAGVAPLHF.

The CDR3 sequence: CASSQKSQGQGPSNEQFF. CDR3 coding DNA: TGTGCCAGCAGCCAGAAAAGCCAGGGGCAGGGTCCGTCCAATGAGCAGTTCTTC. V usage is TRBV3-1 (or the pseudogene TRBV3-2) and J usage is TRBJ2-1; TRBD1 might be the D (6 bases). V was cut by 3 bases and J by 6 bases, with 24 bases left in between. This CDR3 region has 18 residues. Germline V CDR1 and CDR2: LGHDT, YNNKEL (reference sequence).

This clone was detected only a few times. The rearrangement links TRBV19 to TRBJ2-3; D gene unclear. Trimming removed 5 bases from V and 0 bases from J, with 12 bases in between. Germline CDR1 reads LNHDA; CDR2 reads SQIVND (reference sequence). CDR3 size: 15 residues. CDR3 nucleotide sequence: TGTGCCAGTAGTGCTGGCTACTATAGCACAGATACGCAGTATTTT. Its translation is CASSAGYYSTDTQYF.

The genes are TRBV30 and TRBJ2-5, with no clear D. The CDR3 loop spans 15 amino acids. Germline V lookup: CDR1 GTSNPN, CDR2 SVGIG (reference sequence). Trimming removed 2 bases from V and 1 base from J, with 14 bases in between. As DNA, the CDR3 is TGTGCCTGGAGTCAACAGAGAGTCTTCCAAGAGACCCAGTACTTC. Protein: CAWSQQRVFQETQYF.

The chain carries TRBV3-1 (or the pseudogene TRBV3-2) and TRBJ1-2; 8 nucleotides match TRBD1. The ends lost 3 bases at V and 4 bases at J; junction bases unmatched: 4. Germline CDR1 and CDR2: LGHDT and YNNKEL (reference sequence). This CDR3 is built from 14 residues. CDR3 sequence (DNA): TGTGCCAGCAGCCAGCAGGGGGCCGGCTATGGCTACACCTTC. It yields the protein CASSQQGAGYGYTF.

The chain uses TRBV5-1 and TRBJ2-5, with 10 bases that match TRBD1. V lost 3 bases to trimming and J lost 4 bases; unmatched junction nucleotides: 0. The CDR3 extends over 13 amino acids. Per germline, CDR1 SGHRS and CDR2 YFSETQ. The CDR3 loop reads CASSWTGGETQYF. The CDR3 DNA is TGCGCCAGCAGCTGGACAGGGGGAGAGACCCAGTACTTC.

This chain links TRBV2 with TRBJ2-1; tentatively, D is TRBD2 (5 bases). Between the trimmed V and J ends, which lost 7 bases and 0 bases, there was a span of 10 bases. The CDR3 totals 14 residues. Germline V gene data show CDR1 as SNHLY and CDR2 as FYNNEI. For the CDR3, the DNA is TGTGCCAGCAACCCGGGGAGCTCCTACAATGAGCAGTTCTTC. The encoded protein is CASNPGSSYNEQFF.

The J gene is TRBJ2-7, the V gene TRBV15; no firm D call. This CDR3 region has 12 residues. The V gene's germline CDR1 is LNHNV and CDR2 YYDKDF (reference sequence). V shed 8 bases and J shed 3 bases, with 11 bases lying between them. The CDR3 sequence: CATSQMYYEQYF. In DNA form, the CDR3 reads TGTGCCACCTCACAAATGTACTACGAGCAGTACTTC.

This chain uses TRBV5-6 with TRBJ2-7; D possibly corresponds to TRBD1 (5 bases). Trimming took off 0 bases at V and 0 bases at J, with 10 bases between the two ends. Germline assignment: CDR1 SGHDT and CDR2 YYEEEE. There are 15 residues in the CDR3. The CDR3 bases are TGTGCCAGCAGCTTGGGACCAGGGAACTCCTACGAGCAGTACGTC. Its translation: CASSLGPGNSYEQYV.

This clone was recorded once. The chain's CDR3 is CASSFRLDGTQYF. The CDR3 DNA is TGTGCCAGCAGCTTTCGACTAGACGGTACGCAGTATTTT. This chain connects TRBV6-5 to TRBJ2-3, with D possibly being TRBD2 (6 bases). The germline V and J ends were trimmed by 6 bases and 8 bases, with 15 bases remaining between them. CDR1 and CDR2 (germline): MNHEY, SVGAGI. The CDR3 length is 13 residues.

V usage is TRBV7-8 and J usage is TRBJ1-2; TRBD1 agrees at 8 bases. The germline V gene has CDR1 SGHVS and CDR2 FQNEAQ. V was clipped by 5 bases and J by 4 bases; unmatched bases: 6. The CDR3 is 14 residues long. CDR3 loop: CASSQTGAGYGYTF. CDR3 DNA: TGTGCCAGCAGCCAGACAGGGGCGGGCTATGGCTACACCTTC.

The CDR3 spells CASPPGTGATNVSYNEQFF. CDR3 nucleotide sequence: TGTGCCAGCCCTCCTGGGACAGGGGCCACAAATGTCTCCTACAATGAGCAGTTCTTC. The chain carries TRBV7-9 and TRBJ2-1, with 10 bases fitting TRBD1. Germline CDR1 SEHNR, CDR2 FQNEAQ (reference sequence). After removal of 8 bases from V and 0 bases from J, the junction contained 16 bases not matched to a gene. This CDR3 has 19 residues.

This chain connects TRBV19 to TRBJ1-1; the D gene is possibly TRBD1 (6 bases). The V and J ends lost 9 bases and 0 bases respectively, with 23 bases between them. The CDR3 totals 17 residues. From germline, CDR1 is LNHDA and CDR2 SQIVND (reference sequence). CDR3 region: CASRIRGGATVNTEAFF. For the CDR3, the DNA is TGTGCCAGCAGGATCCGAGGGGGAGCGACGGTGAACACTGAAGCTTTCTTT.

The chain recombines TRBV12-3 or TRBV12-4 with TRBJ1-4; perhaps TRBD1 as D (6 bases). The CDR3 sequence is 13 residues long. V was trimmed by 6 bases and J by 8 bases, leaving 13 bases between them. The CDR3 DNA reads as TGTGCCAGCAGCCCAAGGGGGTGGGAAAAACTGTTTTTT. Protein: CASSPRGWEKLFF.

In this sample, this clone turned up once. This sequence joins TRBV6-5 and TRBJ1-1; D call uncertain. Trimming shortened V by 5 bases and J by 6 bases, and 16 bases separated the two germline ends. CDR3 length: 14 amino acids. Germline CDR1 MNHEY, CDR2 SVGAGI. The CDR3 reads CASSLRSPGAEAFF. Written as DNA, the CDR3 is TGTGCCAGCAGTCTCCGGTCCCCAGGTGCTGAAGCTTTCTTT.

The V and J genes are TRBV5-1 and TRBJ2-1; 11 bases match TRBD2. CDR1 is SGHRS, CDR2 YFSETQ, per germline. The V and J ends lost 3 bases and 9 bases, in that order; junction bases with no gene match: 14. This CDR3 is 17 amino acids long. CDR3 sequence: CASSSVLLAGVGSEQFF. CDR3 DNA sequence: TGCGCCAGCAGCTCCGTACTACTAGCGGGAGTGGGGAGTGAGCAGTTCTTC.

The chain recombines TRBV11-2 with TRBJ1-6; no clear D. The CDR3 totals 15 residues. Germline V lookup: CDR1 SGHAT, CDR2 FQNNGV. V was clipped by 5 bases and J by 7 bases, with 15 bases between them. In DNA form, the CDR3 reads TGTGCCAGCAGCCCAACAGAATCCCCCAATTCACCCCTCCACTTT. It yields the protein CASSPTESPNSPLHF.

This clone has just one count. V is TRBV6-5 and J is TRBJ2-5; D not certain. Germline-derived CDR1 and CDR2 are MNHEY and SVGAGI. The V gene lost 5 bases and the J gene lost 5 bases, with 12 bases spanning the gap. This CDR3 spans 13 amino acids. In nucleotides, the CDR3 is TGTGCCAGCAGTCATGACTCCTTGGAGACCCAGTACTTC. Its translation is CASSHDSLETQYF.